This T cell receptor (beta chain) came from a study of Ad26.COV2.S vaccination and SARS-CoV-2 variants (dated by TCRdb to the early 2020s). Turning to the overall study: Donors in the vaccine arm were drawn from COV1001, a multicentre, randomized, double-blind, placebo-controlled phase I-IIa trial testing Ad26.COV2.S in healthy adults. Dosing of Ad26.COV2.S was intramuscular, at either 5x10^10 or 1x10^11 viral particles, delivered as one shot or as two shots spaced 56 days apart. TCRbeta repertoire sequencing served as the tool for gauging how specific and how broad the SARS-CoV-2-reactive T cell receptors were following Ad26.COV2.S vaccination. A total of 32 samples were included in the TCR-sequenced set, comprising roughly 19 Ad26.COV2.S vaccine recipients, 5 placebo recipients and 8 SARS-CoV-2 convalescent individuals. Participants in the trial were split at random into five groups of five each, receiving low-dose or high-dose Ad26.COV2.S once or twice, or else placebo on both occasions. Throughout the experiments and outcome assessment, investigators stayed blinded to trial group allocation. Paper-wide results and their limitations: The authors noted that the TCR breadth and depth analyses may have underestimated total T cell responses. Comparing responses between vaccine doses or regimens was not something the study was powered to do. Compared with placebo recipients, Ad26.COV2.S recipients showed higher spike-specific TCR breadth (P = 0.0014). Vaccine and placebo recipients had comparable non-spike TCR breadth, which fits with the vaccine containing only spike. After vaccination, spike-specific CD8+ and CD4+ T cell responses were reported to show substantial breadth.

This clone was seen just once. The clone's antigen remains unknown. No much larger clone exists at a distance of one base, and base qualities are not known. The treatment or condition label here, explained by the study, means: about 20 received Ad26.COV2.S at low or high dose, single or two shots; five or six received placebo; per-sample allocation not given. Repertoires of vaccine and placebo recipients were sequenced from samples collected on day 63 after the first injection. Between 29 July and 7 August 2020, Cohort 1b enrolled approximately 26 adults aged 18-55 years at one site in Boston, USA. As a vaccine, Ad26.COV2.S was a replication-incompetent adenovirus type 26 vector that expressed a prefusion-stabilized SARS-CoV-2 spike protein derived from the original Wuhan strain. Deletion took 5 bases off V and 0 bases off J, with a span of 11 bases between the germline ends. Reading the germline V gene (reference sequence) gives CDR1 MNHEY and CDR2 SMNVEV. Taken from cysteine to phenylalanine, the CDR3 has 15 residues. Solely the CDR3 DNA is kept, with 45 bases framed from the first base.

The immunoSEQ Assay was the method used to sequence TCRbeta CDR3 regions. After extraction, genomic DNA underwent amplification by bias-controlled multiplex PCR, followed by high-throughput sequencing. In the authors' own workflow: To quantify the absolute abundance of each unique TCRbeta CDR3 region, sequences were collapsed and filtered. Usable DNA was measured by amplifying reference genes present in all nucleated cells, and TCRbeta template counts were normalized to that usable DNA to estimate T cell fraction. Repertoire TCRs were annotated as SARS-CoV-2-specific by exact matching of V gene, CDR3 amino acid sequence and J gene to a known reactive TCR set. The reference SARS-CoV-2 TCR set was derived from MIRA and filtered for enrichment in COVID-19-positive ImmuneCODE repertoires, a step that removed public or cross-reactive TCRs. Using the MIRA antigens, annotated TCRs were further analysed by specific ORF or by position within an ORF. Depth was the summed frequency of annotated unique rearrangements, while breadth was defined as annotated unique rearrangements over total unique productive rearrangements. Group comparisons of TCR breadth used two-sided Wilcoxon rank-sum tests. TCRdb provides this immuneACCESS table in a form limited to in-frame rearrangements. Some clones are lacking; in checked studies, under half of them reflect an unresolved V gene, and why the rest are absent is not known. D and trimming come from the DNA, and the V and J calls and clone size come from that table. This sample lists a few hundred thousand clones; 75% to 90% were detected once. Approximately 5.8% of the sample goes to the ten largest clones.

The TCR was taken from a person between 18 and 65 years old who received the Ad26.COV2.S COVID-19 vaccine or a placebo. Sequencing was performed on peripheral blood, taken in a trial of Ad26.COV2.S vaccine versus placebo. The sequence is built from TRBV27 and TRBJ2-1; TRBD2 is perhaps the D gene, given 6 matching bases. The sequenced DNA: TGTGCCAGCAGTAGGGACTTGAGCTCCTACAATGAGCAGTTCTTC. Translated, this is CASSRDLSSYNEQFF.